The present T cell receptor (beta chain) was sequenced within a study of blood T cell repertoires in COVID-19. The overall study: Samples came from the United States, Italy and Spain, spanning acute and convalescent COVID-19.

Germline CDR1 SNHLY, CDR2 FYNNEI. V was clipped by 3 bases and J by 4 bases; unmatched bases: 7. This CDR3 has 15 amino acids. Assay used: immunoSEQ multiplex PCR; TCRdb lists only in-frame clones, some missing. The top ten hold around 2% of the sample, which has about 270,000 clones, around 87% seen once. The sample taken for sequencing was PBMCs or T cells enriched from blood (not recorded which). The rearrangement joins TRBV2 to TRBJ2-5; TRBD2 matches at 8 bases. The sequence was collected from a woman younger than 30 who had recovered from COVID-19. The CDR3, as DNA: TGTGCCAGCAGTGATCCCGGGGGGGCTAGAGAGACCCAGTACTTC. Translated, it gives CASSDPGGARETQYF.